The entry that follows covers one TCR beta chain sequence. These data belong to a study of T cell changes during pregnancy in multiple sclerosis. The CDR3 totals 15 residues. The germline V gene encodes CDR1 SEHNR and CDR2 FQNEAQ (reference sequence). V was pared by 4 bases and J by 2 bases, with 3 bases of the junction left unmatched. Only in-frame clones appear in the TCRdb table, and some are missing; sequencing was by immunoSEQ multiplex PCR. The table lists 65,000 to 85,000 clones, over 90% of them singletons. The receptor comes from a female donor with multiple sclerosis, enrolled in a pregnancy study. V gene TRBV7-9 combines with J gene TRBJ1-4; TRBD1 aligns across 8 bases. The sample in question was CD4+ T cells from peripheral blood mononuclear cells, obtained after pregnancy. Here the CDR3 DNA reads TGTGCCAGCAGCTCCCGACAGGGGACTAATGAAAAACTGTTTTTT. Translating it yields CASSSRQGTNEKLFF.